The 14 T cell receptor beta chains in this list originate from one sample, sequenced in a study of CD4 and CD8 cells across lung adenocarcinoma regions. TCRdb re-called the PCR reads through MiXCR, storing one row per CDR3 protein. The sample contains more than 9,500 distinct CDR3 sequences, roughly 48% of which appear only once. Sequenced sample: CD8+ T cells from the margin of a lung tumor. The receptors were gathered from a female donor with lung adenocarcinoma. The CD4 and CD8 labels of this study may be unreliable.

The chain uses TRBV6-5 and TRBJ2-3; 7 nucleotides line up with TRBD2. Germline lookup yields CDR1 MNHEY and CDR2 SVGAGI. This CDR3 has 15 residues. The V gene end was trimmed by 6 bases and the J gene end by 6 bases; junction bases not matched to a gene: 12. The CDR3 bases are TGTGCCAGCAGATTCTCGGCTGCTAGCGGCGATACGCAGTATTTT. Translation gives CASRFSAASGDTQYF.

Only a few counts were recorded for this clonotype. This chain uses TRBV27 with TRBJ2-3; tentative D call: TRBD1 (5 bases). With 6 bases removed from V and 1 base from J, the gap between germline ends came to 8 bases. This CDR3 comprises 13 residues. CDR1 is MNHEY and CDR2 is SMNVEV in the germline V gene (reference sequence). The CDR3 coding sequence is TGTGCCAGCAGGACAGACGGCACAGATACGCAGTATTTT. This codes for CASRTDGTDTQYF.

Note on this clonotype: At one end the junction does not follow the germline gene, possibly because of a read error. J is TRBJ2-5 and V is TRBV6-1; 9 bases fit TRBD2. Per the germline V gene, CDR1 is MNHNS and CDR2 is SASEGT. The CDR3 totals 15 residues. CDR3 protein: CASSEAGGGEDTQYF. The CDR3 bases are TGTGCCAGCAGTGAAGCGGGCGGGGGGGAAGATACCCAGTACTTC.

This chain joins TRBV20-1 and TRBJ2-5; TRBD1 might be the D (5 bases). The germline V and J ends were trimmed by 0 bases and 10 bases, with 24 bases remaining between them. Germline V lookup: CDR1 DFQATT, CDR2 SNEGSKA (reference sequence). CDR3 size: 16 residues. The CDR3 loop is CSARDSWGRAKDIQYF. The DNA of the CDR3 is TGCAGTGCTAGAGATTCCTGGGGCCGTGCCAAAGACATCCAGTACTTC.

V usage is TRBV27 and J usage is TRBJ1-2; 8 nucleotides align to TRBD1. V dropped 4 bases and J dropped 4; count of bases not matched to a gene: 14. Germline V gene data show CDR1 as MNHEY and CDR2 as SMNVEV (reference sequence). The CDR3 is 17 residues long. The CDR3 coding sequence is TGTGCCAGCAGTTCCATCCCGGGACAGGCCCGGAGCTATGGCTACACCTTC. It encodes CASSSIPGQARSYGYTF.

V usage is TRBV6-1 and J usage is TRBJ1-3; 8 nucleotides line up with TRBD1. With V trimmed by 5 bases and J by 4 bases, 7 bases remained unmatched. Germline assignment: CDR1 MNHNS and CDR2 SASEGT. The CDR3 extends over 15 amino acids. The CDR3 region has the DNA TGTGCCAGCAGTCCCGCGACAGGGGTGGGAAACACCATATATTTT. Translated: CASSPATGVGNTIYF.

The chain has TRBV12-3 or TRBV12-4 and TRBJ1-3; a possible D gene is TRBD1 (5 bases). Between the trimmed V and J ends, which lost 6 bases and 4 bases, there was a span of 16 bases. The CDR3 consists of 15 residues. CDR3 DNA: TGTGCCAGCAGCCCAAGGGGAGGGGCGGGAAACACCATATATTTT. Translating it yields CASSPRGGAGNTIYF.

This clonotype has a count of ten or more. The CDR3 reads CASSLRVLNTEAFF. The CDR3 nucleotides read TGTGCCAGCAGCCTCAGGGTTCTGAACACTGAAGCTTTCTTT. The genes are TRBV7-2 and TRBJ1-1; D is perhaps TRBD1 (5 bases). V was shortened by 5 bases and J by 0 bases, with 10 bases between the two germline ends. The germline V gene encodes CDR1 SGHTA and CDR2 FQGNSA. The CDR3 is 14 amino acids.

The rearrangement links TRBV7-8 to TRBJ2-3; 10 bases fit TRBD2. This CDR3 region has 16 residues. Germline assignment: CDR1 SGHVS and CDR2 FQNEAQ. Germline trimming cut 2 bases from V and 6 bases from J; bases unmatched to any gene: 8. DNA for the CDR3: TGTGCCAGCAGCTTACAAGCGGGGGGGGCGGGTGATACGCAGTATTTT. This sequence encodes CASSLQAGGAGDTQYF.

By its share, this clonotype is medium-sized. This chain links TRBV6-5 with TRBJ1-1; 7 bases map to TRBD1. The junction had 14 bases not matched to a gene; V was cut back by 0 bases and J by 4 bases. The CDR3 has 18 residues. CDR1 MNHEY and CDR2 SVGAGI come from the germline V gene. CDR3 sequence (DNA): TGTGCCAGCAGTTACTCGAGAGCGGCAGGGCAGGGGGGCACTGAAGCTTTCTTT. It is translated as CASSYSRAAGQGGTEAFF.

This clonotype was seen a few times. The rearrangement joins TRBV6-1 to TRBJ1-3, with D unresolved. Germline V gives CDR1 MNHNS, CDR2 SASEGT. The CDR3 covers 15 residues. V shed 1 base and J shed 7 bases, with 14 bases lying between them. The CDR3 reads CASSEGTGSSNTIYF. In nucleotides, the CDR3 is TGTGCCAGCAGTGAAGGGACGGGCAGCTCGAACACCATATATTTT.

This clonotype was seen only a few times. The rearrangement joins TRBV25-1 to TRBJ2-1; no definite D call. Germline CDR1 is MGHDK and CDR2 is SYGVNS. The CDR3 loop spans 12 amino acids. V lost 11 bases to trimming and J lost 0 bases, with 8 bases between them. The CDR3 DNA reads as TGTGCCTCTAGGAGCTCCTACAATGAGCAGTTCTTC. Protein sequence: CASRSSYNEQFF.

This clonotype was recorded a few times. The final CDR3 position lacks the conserved phenylalanine or tryptophan, pointing to a likely read error. The DNA is left out, because the CDR3 cannot be placed on it with certainty; the CDR3 is given as TCRdb lists it. The gene calls are TRBV6-1 and TRBJ2-5; the table gives TRBD1 as D, unverified against the DNA. CDR1 and CDR2 from the germline V gene are MNHNS and SASEGT. The CDR3 spans 13 residues, counting both ends. The CDR3 protein is CATTAGGGETQFL.

In the case of this clonotype: Its ends do not fully match the called genes, so a read error is possible. The chain couples TRBV11-2 to TRBJ2-3; D tentatively reads TRBD1 or TRBD2 (5 bases each). The CDR3 length is 18 residues. Per the germline V gene, CDR1 is SGHAT and CDR2 is FQNNGV. CDR3 nucleotides: TGTGCCAGCAGCTCTACTTCGGGATTTTCAGGGAGCAAAGATACCCAGTATTTT. Residues: CASSSTSGFSGSKDTQYF. The full variable domain, completed using reference TRBV11-2 and TRBJ2-3, is EAGVAQSPRYKIIEKRQSVAFWCNPISGHATLYWYQQILGQGPKLLIQFQNNGVVDDSQLPKDRFSAERLKGVDSTLKIQPAKLEDSAVYLCASSSTSGFSGSKDTQYFGPGTRLTVL.